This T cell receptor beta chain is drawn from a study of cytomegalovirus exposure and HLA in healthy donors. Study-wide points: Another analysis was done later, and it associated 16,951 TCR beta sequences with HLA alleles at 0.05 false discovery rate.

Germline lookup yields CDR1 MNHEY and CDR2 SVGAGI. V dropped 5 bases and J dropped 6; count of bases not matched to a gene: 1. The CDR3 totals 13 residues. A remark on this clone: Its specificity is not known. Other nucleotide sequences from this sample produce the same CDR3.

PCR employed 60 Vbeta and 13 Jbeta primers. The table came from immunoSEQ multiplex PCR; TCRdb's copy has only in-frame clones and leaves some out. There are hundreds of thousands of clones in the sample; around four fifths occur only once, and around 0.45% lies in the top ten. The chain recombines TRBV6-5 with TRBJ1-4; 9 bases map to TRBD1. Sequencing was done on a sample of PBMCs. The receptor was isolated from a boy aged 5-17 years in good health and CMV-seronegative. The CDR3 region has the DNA TGTGCCAGCAGTAGGGACAGGGATGAAAAACTGTTTTTT. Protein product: CASSRDRDEKLFF.